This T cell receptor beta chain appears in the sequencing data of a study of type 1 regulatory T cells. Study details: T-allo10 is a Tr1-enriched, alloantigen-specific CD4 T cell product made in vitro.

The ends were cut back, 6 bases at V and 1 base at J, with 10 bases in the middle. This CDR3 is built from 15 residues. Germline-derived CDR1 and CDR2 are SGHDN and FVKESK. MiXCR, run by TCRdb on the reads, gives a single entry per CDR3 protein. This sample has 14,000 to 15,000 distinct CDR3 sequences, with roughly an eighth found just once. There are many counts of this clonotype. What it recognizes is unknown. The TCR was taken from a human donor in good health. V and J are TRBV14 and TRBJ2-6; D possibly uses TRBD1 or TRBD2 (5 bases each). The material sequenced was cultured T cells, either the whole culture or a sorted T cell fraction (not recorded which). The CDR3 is CASSPGGSGANVLTF. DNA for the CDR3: TGTGCCAGCAGTCCTGGGGGATCTGGGGCCAACGTCCTGACTTTC. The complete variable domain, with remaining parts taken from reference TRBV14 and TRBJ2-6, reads EAGVTQFPSHSVIEKGQTVTLRCDPISGHDNLYWYRRVMGKEIKFLLHFVKESKQDESGMPNNRFLAERTGGTYSTLKVQPAELEDSGVYFCASSPGGSGANVLTFGAGSRLTVL.